Following are 10 T cell receptor beta chains from one sample sequenced in a study of regulatory T cells in long-lasting Graves disease. Time point: persistent/refractory GD, antithyroid drugs over 5 years with positive TRAb. The TCR library was prepared using RNA isolated from PBMCs. Construction of TCR beta libraries relied on iRepertoire HTBI primers and on Arm-PCR targeting CDR3 regions. Via MiXCR, TCRdb re-called the multiplex PCR reads, giving one row per CDR3 protein. The sample shows more than 650,000 distinct CDR3 sequences, around 30% of them seen only once. Sequences were derived from peripheral blood mononuclear cells (PBMCs), sampled when the disease was refractory, from a patient treated with antithyroid drugs. These receptors were collected from a female donor with Graves disease.

This clonotype was detected a few times. The rearrangement links TRBV7-9 to TRBJ1-4; perhaps TRBD1 as D (6 bases). With 5 bases removed from V and 2 bases from J, the gap between germline ends came to 21 bases. The CDR3 runs 18 residues. Germline loops: CDR1 SEHNR, CDR2 FQNEAQ (reference sequence). CDR3 loop: CASSPHPGTTGTNEKLFF. CDR3 coding DNA: TGTGCCAGCAGCCCCCATCCCGGGACAACTGGGACTAATGAAAAACTGTTTTTT.

The chain links TRBV7-9 to TRBJ1-4; no definite D call. The V and J ends lost 4 bases and 0 bases respectively, with 9 bases between them. This CDR3 has 15 amino acids. CDR1 is SEHNR, CDR2 FQNEAQ, per germline (reference sequence). CDR3: CASSSRSATNEKLFF. In DNA, the CDR3 is TGTGCCAGCAGCTCGAGATCTGCAACTAATGAAAAACTGTTTTTT.

This sequence joins TRBV5-6 and TRBJ2-1; a weak D match, TRBD2 (5 bases). With 1 base removed from V and 2 bases from J, the gap between germline ends came to 7 bases. The CDR3 covers 14 residues. Germline values: CDR1 SGHDT, CDR2 YYEEEE. CDR3 loop: CASSLTGTYNEQFF. For the CDR3, the DNA is TGTGCCAGCAGCTTGACGGGAACCTACAATGAGCAGTTCTTC. Full variable domain (rest looked up from reference TRBV5-6 and TRBJ2-1): DAGVTQSPTHLIKTRGQQVTLRCSPKSGHDTVSWYQQALGQGPQFIFQYYEEEERQRGNFPDRFSGHQFPNYSSELNVNALLLGDSALYLCASSLTGTYNEQFFGPGTRLTVL.

A few counts support this clonotype. The chain carries TRBV3-1 and TRBJ2-7; D is undetermined. Trimming removed 0 bases at V and 3 bases at J, with 6 bases between. Germline loops: CDR1 LGHDT, CDR2 YNNKEL (reference sequence). The CDR3 runs 13 residues. The CDR3 here is CASSQDILYEQYF. In nucleotides, the CDR3 is TGTGCCAGCAGCCAAGATATTCTCTACGAGCAGTACTTC.

The chain couples TRBV7-6 to TRBJ2-5, with 12 bases fitting TRBD2. V trimming: 2 bases; J trimming: 5 bases; junction bases outside the gene matches: 9. Germline assignment: CDR1 SGHVS and CDR2 FNYEAQ. CDR3 size: 17 residues. CDR3 in DNA: TGTGCCAGCAGCTTAATTGGGCCTGGGACTAGCGGGGAGACCCAGTACTTC. Translated, it gives CASSLIGPGTSGETQYF.

The V gene is TRBV30, the J gene TRBJ1-5, with a possible D match to TRBD1 (5 bases). V was clipped by 1 base and J by 7 bases, with 11 bases between them. The CDR3 is made up of 13 amino acids. The V gene's germline CDR1 is GTSNPN and CDR2 SVGIG (reference sequence). The CDR3 reads CAWSGAREQPQHF. The CDR3 region has the DNA TGTGCCTGGAGTGGGGCCAGGGAACAGCCCCAGCATTTT.

The CDR3 sequence: CASSLEDGLNEKLFF. The CDR3 DNA sequence: TGTGCCAGCAGCTTAGAAGACGGACTTAATGAAAAACTGTTTTTT. V is TRBV9 and J is TRBJ1-4, with no clear D. Germline V gene data show CDR1 as SGDLS and CDR2 as YYNGEE. The ends were cut back, 4 bases at V and 4 bases at J, with 14 bases in the middle. CDR3 size: 15 residues. Drawing the rest from reference TRBV9 and TRBJ1-4, the complete variable domain is DSGVTQTPKHLITATGQRVTLRCSPRSGDLSVYWYQQSLDQGLQFLIQYYNGEERAKGNILERFSAQQFPDLHSELNLSSLELGDSALYFCASSLEDGLNEKLFFGSGTQLSVL.

This clonotype came up a few times. The chain joins TRBV20-1 to TRBJ2-5; the match to TRBD1 covers 10 bases. J lost 1 base, V lost 1 base, and 6 bases had no gene match. Germline values: CDR1 DFQATT, CDR2 SNEGSKA (reference sequence). The CDR3 extends over 16 amino acids. The CDR3 loop is CSARVGDRGPQETQYF. In nucleotides, the CDR3 is TGCAGTGCTAGAGTGGGGGACAGGGGACCCCAAGAGACCCAGTACTTC.

This clonotype has more than one count but fewer than ten. This chain links TRBV28 with TRBJ1-1, with D hard to call. Germline V gene data show CDR1 as MDHEN and CDR2 as SYDVKM. Trimming removed 7 bases at V and 1 base at J, with 7 bases between. CDR3 length: 12 residues. DNA of the CDR3: TGTGCCAGCAACAAAGCGAACACTGAAGCTTTCTTT. This gives the protein CASNKANTEAFF.

This clonotype was detected a few times. The chain joins TRBV10-3 to TRBJ1-2, with D possibly being TRBD1 (5 bases). The CDR3 has 16 residues. Germline CDR1 ENHRY, CDR2 SYGVKD. V dropped 11 bases and J dropped 0 bases, with 22 bases sitting between them. CDR3 in DNA: TGTGCCGCCAAAAGCGAAGGGGCGCAAGCTAACTATGGCTACACCTTC. This sequence encodes CAAKSEGAQANYGYTF.